A single sample gave rise to the 22 T cell receptor beta chains below, sequenced in a study of post-analysis software for immune sequencing data. General study results and limits: When patients were compared with controls, roughly five TRBV segments were more frequent, TRBV5-6, TRBV5-1 and TRBV20-1 among them.

Libraries were made from TCR beta cDNA, and they carried unique molecular identifiers. TCRdb reprocessed the PCR reads via MiXCR and lists one record per CDR3 protein. The top ten hold just under 5% of the sample, which has approximately 770,000 distinct CDR3 sequences, 46% seen once. No antigen has been identified for these receptors. Sequenced: blood. These TCRs come from a girl between 10 and 17 years old with multiple sclerosis.

This rearrangement joins TRBV20-1 to TRBJ1-2; D perhaps matches TRBD1 (5 bases). V lost 5 bases and J 4 bases, leaving 14 bases between the germline ends. The CDR3 loop spans 13 amino acids. The germline V gene encodes CDR1 DFQATT and CDR2 SNEGSKA (reference sequence). CDR3 loop: CSAGGDLIYGYTF. The CDR3, as DNA: TGCAGTGCTGGCGGGGACCTTATCTATGGCTACACCTTC.

The chain joins TRBV30 to TRBJ2-1, with D possibly TRBD2 on 6 matching bases. Germline assignment: CDR1 GTSNPN and CDR2 SVGIG (reference sequence). The CDR3 has 12 residues. V lost 5 bases and J 6 bases, leaving 11 bases between the germline ends. CDR3 DNA sequence: TGTGCCTGGGGGACTCTCCCCAATGAGCAGTTCTTC. Translated: CAWGTLPNEQFF.

The J gene is TRBJ1-5, the V gene TRBV5-1, with D perhaps matching TRBD1 (5 bases). The CDR3 spans 14 residues. Between the trimmed V and J ends, which lost 4 bases and 5 bases, there was a span of 13 bases. CDR1 and CDR2 (germline): SGHRS, YFSETQ. CDR3 nucleotide sequence: TGCGCCAGCAGCCGGGATGGGGCCCATCAGCCCCAGCATTTT. Translation gives CASSRDGAHQPQHF.

In nucleotides, the CDR3 is TGCGCCAGCAGCATCCGGGACAGGCGGGATAATCAGCCCCAGCATTTT. Its protein product is CASSIRDRRDNQPQHF. The V and J genes are TRBV5-1 and TRBJ1-5, with 8 bases identical to TRBD1. With 4 bases clipped from V and 4 bases from J, the junction kept 10 bases outside the gene matches. CDR1 and CDR2 from the germline V gene are SGHRS and YFSETQ. The CDR3 has 16 amino acids.

This clonotype was observed a few times. The V and J genes are TRBV6-6 and TRBJ2-1; the match to TRBD1 covers 7 bases. CDR1 is MNHNY, CDR2 SVGAGI, per germline (reference sequence). V dropped 2 bases and J dropped 6; count of bases not matched to a gene: 7. This CDR3 region has 15 residues. The CDR3 loop reads CASSYVRQGANEQFF. CDR3 nucleotide sequence: TGTGCCAGCAGTTACGTGAGACAGGGTGCCAATGAGCAGTTCTTC.

The chain couples TRBV20-1 to TRBJ2-7; the match to TRBD1 covers 8 bases. The CDR3 length is 16 residues. The V gene end was trimmed by 3 bases and the J gene end by 6 bases; junction bases not matched to a gene: 16. The germline CDR1 and CDR2 sequences are DFQATT and SNEGSKA (reference sequence). The CDR3 DNA follows: TGCAGTGCTAGCGTAGATCCCGACAGGGGTTCGGGCGAGCAGTACTTC. Protein product: CSASVDPDRGSGEQYF.

The genes are TRBV7-8 and TRBJ2-5; TRBD1 aligns across 9 bases. Germline V lookup: CDR1 SGHVS, CDR2 FQNEAQ. The CDR3 is 13 residues long. After removal of 7 bases from V and 5 bases from J, the junction contained 5 bases not matched to a gene. CDR3 sequence reads: CASKHRGRETQYF. The CDR3 DNA reads TGTGCCAGCAAACACAGGGGGCGTGAGACCCAGTACTTC.

This clonotype has just one count. The V gene is TRBV9, the J gene TRBJ2-1, with 16 bases lining up with TRBD2. Germline V gives CDR1 SGDLS, CDR2 YYNGEE. This CDR3 region has 17 residues. V trimming: 5 bases; J trimming: 7 bases; junction bases outside the gene matches: 9. The CDR3 loop is CASRAGTSGRDGNEQFF. CDR3 in DNA: TGTGCCAGCAGAGCAGGGACTAGCGGGAGGGATGGGAATGAGCAGTTCTTC.

The V gene is TRBV27, the J gene TRBJ2-6, with TRBD1 identical over 8 bases. Unmatched junction bases numbered 6, after V lost 4 bases and J lost 1 base. In germline, CDR1 is MNHEY, CDR2 SMNVEV (reference sequence). CDR3 length equals 17 residues. The CDR3 DNA sequence: TGTGCCAGCAGTTCCGGACAGGGAGGATCTGGGGCCAACGTCCTGACTTTC. Its translation is CASSSGQGGSGANVLTF.

The V gene is TRBV29-1, the J gene TRBJ2-7; 8 bases agree with TRBD2. The trim removed 3 bases at V and 2 bases at J, leaving 3 bases unmatched. CDR3 size: 13 residues. Per germline, CDR1 SQVTM and CDR2 ANQGSEA. DNA of the CDR3: TGCAGCGTTGAGCGGGAGGAGCCCTACGAGCAGTACTTC. Protein product: CSVEREEPYEQYF.

The chain is built from TRBV5-1 and TRBJ1-1; 10 positions agree with TRBD1. The CDR3 has 18 amino acids. Germline CDR1 reads SGHRS; CDR2 reads YFSETQ. V lost 1 base, J lost 0 bases, and 9 bases stayed unmatched. The chain's CDR3 is CASSLWGDRGRLNTEAFF. DNA of the CDR3: TGCGCCAGCAGCTTGTGGGGCGACAGGGGGCGATTGAACACTGAAGCTTTCTTT.

This clonotype was picked up a small number of times. The J gene is TRBJ2-7, the V gene TRBV5-1; 10 bases line up with TRBD2. The germline gives CDR1 SGHRS, CDR2 YFSETQ. The J segment lost 3 bases and the V segment lost 0 bases, leaving 3 bases of the junction unmatched. This CDR3 has 15 amino acids. The CDR3 DNA sequence: TGCGCCAGCAGCTTGGGACTAGCGGGTATCTACGAGCAGTACTTC. Residues: CASSLGLAGIYEQYF. Variable domain in full (rest from reference TRBV5-1 and TRBJ2-7): KAGVTQTPRYLIKTRGQQVTLSCSPISGHRSVSWYQQTPGQGLQFLFEYFSETQRNKGNFPGRFSGRQFSNSRSEMNVSTLELGDSALYLCASSLGLAGIYEQYFGPGTRLTVT.

With respect to this clonotype: Just one base apart from a much larger clone, this may be a read error. The chain recombines TRBV7-9 with TRBJ2-3, with 10 bases that match TRBD2. This CDR3 is built from 15 residues. Looked up from germline, CDR1 is SEHNR and CDR2 is FQNEAQ (reference sequence). V was clipped by 5 bases and J by 2 bases; unmatched bases: 4. The CDR3 DNA reads TGTGCCAGCAGCCCCGGGACTAGCGACACAGATACGCAGTATTTT. Translated: CASSPGTSDTDTQYF.

This chain uses TRBV20-1 with TRBJ1-2; possible D gene TRBD1, 5 bases. Germline-derived CDR1 and CDR2 are DFQATT and SNEGSKA (reference sequence). Trimming left V 3 bases short and J 6 bases short, with 23 bases between. This CDR3 has 16 residues. The CDR3 region has the DNA TGCAGTGCTAGCATTGGGTCAGGGCCCTTCTCGGATGGCTACACCTTC. The encoded protein is CSASIGSGPFSDGYTF.

Only a few counts were recorded for this clonotype. The chain carries TRBV15 and TRBJ1-4, with 7 nucleotides matching TRBD1. With V trimmed by 9 bases and J by 5 bases, 9 bases remained unmatched. The length of the CDR3 is 14 residues. CDR1 and CDR2 (germline): LNHNV, YYDKDF (reference sequence). This chain's CDR3 is CATRKAGGNEKLFF. CDR3 bases: TGTGCCACGAGAAAGGCAGGGGGAAATGAAAAACTGTTTTTT.

The chain combines TRBV6-5 with TRBJ1-1; D is perhaps TRBD1 (5 bases). V dropped 5 bases and J dropped 4 bases, with 14 bases sitting between them. The length of the CDR3 is 14 residues. Per germline, CDR1 MNHEY and CDR2 SVGAGI. CDR3 sequence (DNA): TGTGCCAGCAGTCCGGACACTGGAGGCACTGAAGCTTTCTTT. Translation: CASSPDTGGTEAFF.

The chain carries TRBV9 and TRBJ2-4, with 8 nucleotides matching TRBD1. The DNA end favors TRBJ2-5, so the J call may be wrong. This CDR3 region has 14 residues. The germline CDR1 and CDR2 sequences are SGDLS and YYNGEE. The CDR3 bases are TGTGCCAGCAGCGTAGAGGGACAGGAAGAGACCCAGTACTTC. Protein: CASSVEGQEETQYF.

J is TRBJ2-3 and V is TRBV27, with D tentatively TRBD1 (6 bases). Deletions cut 6 bases from V and 5 bases from J, with 15 bases between. Germline lookup yields CDR1 MNHEY and CDR2 SMNVEV (reference sequence). This CDR3 has 14 residues. This chain's CDR3 is CASSPSGTQDTQYF. The CDR3, as DNA: TGTGCCAGCAGCCCTTCCGGGACACAAGATACGCAGTATTTT.

This chain links TRBV29-1 with TRBJ1-1, with 9 bases that match TRBD1. The CDR3 runs to 14 residues. The germline gives CDR1 SQVTM, CDR2 ANQGSEA. The V and J ends lost 4 bases and 3 bases, in that order; junction bases with no gene match: 6. The chain's CDR3 is CSVGGGQGYTEAFF. CDR3 sequence (DNA): TGCAGCGTTGGAGGGGGACAGGGTTACACTGAAGCTTTCTTT. The whole variable domain, remainder taken from reference TRBV29-1 and TRBJ1-1, is SAVISQKPSRDICQRGTSLTIQCQVDSQVTMMFWYRQQPGQSLTLIATANQGSEATYESGFVIDKFPISRPNLTFSTLTVSNMSPEDSSIYLCSVGGGQGYTEAFFGQGTRLTVV.

The CDR3 region has the DNA TGCAGTGCCCCGGGACAGGGGGCCTACAATGAGCAGTTCTTC. Residues: CSAPGQGAYNEQFF. The chain is built from TRBV20-1 and TRBJ2-1; 11 positions agree with TRBD1. Per germline, CDR1 DFQATT and CDR2 SNEGSKA (reference sequence). J lost 2 bases, V lost 6 bases, and 3 bases had no gene match. The CDR3 is 14 amino acids.

This clonotype was counted a few times. V usage is TRBV5-5 and J usage is TRBJ2-7, with 9 nucleotides matching TRBD1. J lost 3 bases, V lost 4 bases, and 5 bases had no gene match. This CDR3 spans 14 amino acids. Per germline, CDR1 SGHKS and CDR2 YYEKEE (reference sequence). CDR3 in amino acids: CASSAGTGNYEQYF. For the CDR3, the DNA is TGTGCCAGCAGCGCAGGGACAGGGAACTACGAGCAGTACTTC. Supplemented by reference TRBV5-5 and TRBJ2-7, the full variable domain reads DAGVTQSPTHLIKTRGQQVTLRCSPISGHKSVSWYQQVLGQGPQFIFQYYEKEERGRGNFPDRFSARQFPNYSSELNVNALLLGDSALYLCASSAGTGNYEQYFGPGTRLTVT.

This clonotype was counted between two and nine times. This chain connects TRBV24-1 to TRBJ1-5; D is ambiguous. This CDR3 is 14 amino acids long. Germline assignment: CDR1 KGHDR and CDR2 SFDVKD. With 6 bases removed from V and 3 bases from J, the gap between germline ends came to 11 bases. CDR3: CATSRAAANQPQHF. Written as DNA, the CDR3 is TGTGCCACCAGTCGTGCAGCGGCCAATCAGCCCCAGCATTTT.